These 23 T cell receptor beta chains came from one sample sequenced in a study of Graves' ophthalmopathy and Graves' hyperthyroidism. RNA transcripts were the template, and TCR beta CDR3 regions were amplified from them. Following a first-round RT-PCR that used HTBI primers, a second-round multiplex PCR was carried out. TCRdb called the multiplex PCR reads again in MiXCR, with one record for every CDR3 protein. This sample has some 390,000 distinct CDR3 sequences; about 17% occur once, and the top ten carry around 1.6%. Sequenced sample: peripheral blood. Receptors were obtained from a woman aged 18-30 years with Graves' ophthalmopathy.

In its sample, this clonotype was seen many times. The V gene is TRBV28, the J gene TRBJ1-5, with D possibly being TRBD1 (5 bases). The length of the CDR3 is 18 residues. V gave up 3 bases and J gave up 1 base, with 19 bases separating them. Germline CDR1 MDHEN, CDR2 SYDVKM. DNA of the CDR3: TGTGCCAGCAGTTTTAGGTGGGACGGAGGGCCCAGCAATCAGCCCCAGCATTTT. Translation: CASSFRWDGGPSNQPQHF.

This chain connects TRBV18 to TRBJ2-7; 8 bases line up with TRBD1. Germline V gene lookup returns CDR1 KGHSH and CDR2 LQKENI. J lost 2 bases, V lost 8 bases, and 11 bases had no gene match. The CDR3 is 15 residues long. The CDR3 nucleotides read TGTGCCAGCCGATCGACAGGGGTTTTAACCTACGAGCAGTACTTC. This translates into CASRSTGVLTYEQYF.

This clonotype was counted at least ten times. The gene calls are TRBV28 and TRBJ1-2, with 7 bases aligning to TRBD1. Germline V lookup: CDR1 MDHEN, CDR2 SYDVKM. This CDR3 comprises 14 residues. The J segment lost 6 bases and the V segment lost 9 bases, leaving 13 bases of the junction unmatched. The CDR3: CASDNRGRGNGYTF. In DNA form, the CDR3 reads TGTGCCAGTGACAACAGGGGCAGGGGAAATGGCTACACCTTC.

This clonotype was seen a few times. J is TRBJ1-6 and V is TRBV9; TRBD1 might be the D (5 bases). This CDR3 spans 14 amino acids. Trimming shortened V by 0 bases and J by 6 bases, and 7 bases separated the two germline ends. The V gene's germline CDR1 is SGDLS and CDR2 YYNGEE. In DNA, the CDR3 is TGTGCCAGCAGCGTAGAGACAGCTAATTCACCCCTCCACTTT. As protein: CASSVETANSPLHF.

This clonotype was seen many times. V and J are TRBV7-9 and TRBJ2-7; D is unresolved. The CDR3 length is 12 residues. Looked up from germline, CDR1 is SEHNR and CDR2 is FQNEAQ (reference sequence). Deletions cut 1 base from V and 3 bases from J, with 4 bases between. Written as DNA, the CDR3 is TGTGCCAGCAGCTTAGTCCACTACGAGCAGTACTTC. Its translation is CASSLVHYEQYF.

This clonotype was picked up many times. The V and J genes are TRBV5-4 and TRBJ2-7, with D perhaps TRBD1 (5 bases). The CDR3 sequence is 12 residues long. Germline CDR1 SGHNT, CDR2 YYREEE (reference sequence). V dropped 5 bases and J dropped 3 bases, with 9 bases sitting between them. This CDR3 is CASRIDSYEQYF. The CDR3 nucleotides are TGTGCCAGCAGAATTGACAGCTACGAGCAGTACTTC.

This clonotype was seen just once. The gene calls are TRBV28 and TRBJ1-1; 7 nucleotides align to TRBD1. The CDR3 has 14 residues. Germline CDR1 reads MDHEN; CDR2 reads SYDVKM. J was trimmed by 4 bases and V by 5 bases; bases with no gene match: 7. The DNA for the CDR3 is TGTGCCAGCAGTCCCCACCAGGGGGGCACTGAAGCTTTCTTT. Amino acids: CASSPHQGGTEAFF. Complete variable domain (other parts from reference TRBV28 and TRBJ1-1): DVKVTQSSRYLVKRTGEKVFLECVQDMDHENMFWYRQDPGLGLRLIYFSYDVKMKEKGDIPEGYSVSREKKERFSLILESASTNQTSMYLCASSPHQGGTEAFFGQGTRLTVV.

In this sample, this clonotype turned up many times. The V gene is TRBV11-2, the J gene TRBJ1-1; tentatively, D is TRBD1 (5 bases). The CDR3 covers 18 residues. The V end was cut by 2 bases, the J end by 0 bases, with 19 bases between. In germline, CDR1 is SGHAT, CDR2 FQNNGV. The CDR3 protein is CASSLYILAGPMNTEAFF. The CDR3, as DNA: TGTGCCAGCAGCTTATATATCCTCGCGGGACCGATGAACACTGAAGCTTTCTTT.

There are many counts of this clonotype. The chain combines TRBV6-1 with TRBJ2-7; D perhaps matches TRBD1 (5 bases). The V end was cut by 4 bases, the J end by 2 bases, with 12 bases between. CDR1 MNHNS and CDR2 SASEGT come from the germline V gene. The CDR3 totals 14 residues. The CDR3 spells CASSVADITYEQYF. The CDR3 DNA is TGTGCCAGCAGTGTCGCGGACATCACCTACGAGCAGTACTTC.

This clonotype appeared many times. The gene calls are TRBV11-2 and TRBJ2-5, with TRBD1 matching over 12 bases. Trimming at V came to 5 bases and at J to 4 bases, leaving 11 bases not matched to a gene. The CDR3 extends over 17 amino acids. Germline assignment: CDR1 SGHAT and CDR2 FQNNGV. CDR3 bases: TGTGCCAGCAGCCCCGGGCCGGGACAGGGGGCTCTAGAGACCCAGTACTTC. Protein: CASSPGPGQGALETQYF.

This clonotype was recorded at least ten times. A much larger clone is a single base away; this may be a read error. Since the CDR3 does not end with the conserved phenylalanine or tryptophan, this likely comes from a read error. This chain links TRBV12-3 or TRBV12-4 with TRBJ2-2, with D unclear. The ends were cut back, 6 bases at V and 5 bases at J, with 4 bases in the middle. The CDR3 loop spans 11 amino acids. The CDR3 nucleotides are TGTGCCAGCAGGGAAACCGGGGAGCTGTTTTCT. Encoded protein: CASRETGELFS.

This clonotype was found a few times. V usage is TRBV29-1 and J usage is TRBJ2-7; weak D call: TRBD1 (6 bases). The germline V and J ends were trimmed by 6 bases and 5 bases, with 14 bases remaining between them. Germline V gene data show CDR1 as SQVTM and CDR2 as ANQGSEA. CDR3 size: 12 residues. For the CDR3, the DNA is TGCAGCGTAGGATCACAGGGTAACGAGCAGTACTTC. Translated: CSVGSQGNEQYF.

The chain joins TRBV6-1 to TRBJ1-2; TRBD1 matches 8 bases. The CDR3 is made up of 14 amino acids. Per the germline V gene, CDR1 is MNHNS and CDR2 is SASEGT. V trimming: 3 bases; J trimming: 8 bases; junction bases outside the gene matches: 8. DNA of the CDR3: TGTGCCAGCAGTGATAAAGGACAGGGAGGGGGCTACACCTTC. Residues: CASSDKGQGGGYTF.

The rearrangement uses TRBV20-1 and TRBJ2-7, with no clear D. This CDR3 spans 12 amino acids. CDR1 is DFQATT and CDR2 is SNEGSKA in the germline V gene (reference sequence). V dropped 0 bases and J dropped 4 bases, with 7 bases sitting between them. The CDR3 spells CSAREGVYEQYF. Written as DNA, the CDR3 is TGCAGTGCTAGAGAAGGTGTTTACGAGCAGTACTTC.

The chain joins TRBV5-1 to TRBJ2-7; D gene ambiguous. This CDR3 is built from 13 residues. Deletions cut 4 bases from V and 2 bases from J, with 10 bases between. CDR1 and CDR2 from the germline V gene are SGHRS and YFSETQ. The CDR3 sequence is CASSDESPYEQYF. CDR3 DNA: TGCGCCAGCAGCGACGAGAGCCCCTACGAGCAGTACTTC.

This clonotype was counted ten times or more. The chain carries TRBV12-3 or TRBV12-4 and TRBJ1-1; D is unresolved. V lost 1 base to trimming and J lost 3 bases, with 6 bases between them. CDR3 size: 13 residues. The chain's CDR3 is CASSLVGYTEAFF. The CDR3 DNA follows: TGTGCCAGCAGTTTAGTGGGGTACACTGAAGCTTTCTTT.

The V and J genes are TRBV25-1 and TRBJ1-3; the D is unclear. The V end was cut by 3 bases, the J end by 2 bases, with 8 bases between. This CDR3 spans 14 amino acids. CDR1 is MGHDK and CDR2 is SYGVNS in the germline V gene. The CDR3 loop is CASSEGTPGNTIYF. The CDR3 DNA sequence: TGTGCCAGCAGTGAGGGCACCCCTGGAAACACCATATATTTT.

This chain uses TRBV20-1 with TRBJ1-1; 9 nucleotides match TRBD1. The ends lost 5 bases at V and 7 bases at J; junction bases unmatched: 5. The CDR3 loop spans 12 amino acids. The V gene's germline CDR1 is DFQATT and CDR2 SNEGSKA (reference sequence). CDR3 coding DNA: TGCAGTGCTGGCGGGACAGGGCTTGAAGCTTTCTTT. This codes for CSAGGTGLEAFF.

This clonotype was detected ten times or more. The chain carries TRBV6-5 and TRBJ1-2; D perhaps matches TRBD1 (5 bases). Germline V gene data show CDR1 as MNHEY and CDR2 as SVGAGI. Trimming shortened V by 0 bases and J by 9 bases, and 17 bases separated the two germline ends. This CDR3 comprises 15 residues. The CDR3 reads CASSYSGRAPESYTF. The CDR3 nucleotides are TGTGCCAGCAGTTACTCGGGCAGGGCCCCGGAAAGCTACACCTTC.

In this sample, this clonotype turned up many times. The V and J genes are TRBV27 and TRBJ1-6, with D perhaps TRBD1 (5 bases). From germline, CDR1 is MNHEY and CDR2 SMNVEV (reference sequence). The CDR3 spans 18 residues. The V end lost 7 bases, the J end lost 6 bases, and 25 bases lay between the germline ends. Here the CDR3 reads CASKADGAAFDLNSPLHF. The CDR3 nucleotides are TGTGCCAGCAAAGCCGACGGGGCAGCCTTCGACCTTAATTCACCCCTCCACTTT.

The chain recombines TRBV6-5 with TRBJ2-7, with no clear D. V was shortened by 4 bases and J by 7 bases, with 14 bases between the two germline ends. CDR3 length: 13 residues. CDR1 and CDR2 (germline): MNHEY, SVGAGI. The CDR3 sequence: CASSSRALLEQYF. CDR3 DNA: TGTGCCAGCAGTTCTCGGGCCCTCCTAGAGCAGTACTTC.

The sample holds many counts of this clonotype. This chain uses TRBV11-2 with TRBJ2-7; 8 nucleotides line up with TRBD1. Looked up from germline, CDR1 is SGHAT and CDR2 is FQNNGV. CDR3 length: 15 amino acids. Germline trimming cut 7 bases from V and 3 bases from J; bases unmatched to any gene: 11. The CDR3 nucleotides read TGTGCCAGCAACTTCGGACAGGGAGGACGCTACGAGCAGTACTTC. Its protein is CASNFGQGGRYEQYF.

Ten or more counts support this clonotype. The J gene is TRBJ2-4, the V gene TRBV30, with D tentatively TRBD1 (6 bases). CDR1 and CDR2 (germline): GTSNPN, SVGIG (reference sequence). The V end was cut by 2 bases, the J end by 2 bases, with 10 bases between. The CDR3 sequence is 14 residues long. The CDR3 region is CAWSSTGTKNIQYF. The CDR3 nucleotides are TGTGCCTGGAGTTCGACAGGTACCAAAAACATTCAGTACTTC.